This T cell receptor beta chain comes out of a study of spatial heterogeneity in lung cancer. In the study overall: Detected sequences consistently included more beta-chain ones than alpha-chain ones.

Study-wide findings and caveats: Resection saw ubiquitous expanded tumor TCRs appear in blood more than follow-up did.

This clonotype appeared many times. What it recognizes is unknown. Within a library made for alpha chains, this beta chain is off target, and its count is uninformative. Unique molecular identifiers, one per molecule, were present on every TCR cDNA molecule. Using its own MiXCR run on the 5' RACE reads, TCRdb lists one record per CDR3 protein. The sample lists over 10,000 distinct CDR3 sequences; about 3.9% were seen once. Time point described: sample taken at primary tumor resection. The authors sequenced whole RNA from tumor, nontumor lung or frozen PBMC without sorting. Untreated early-stage non-small cell lung cancer patients, 55 to 85 in total, were the donors. Sequencing used PBMCs, obtained at surgery. This TCR derives from a male donor with early-stage non-small cell lung cancer.

Here the CDR3 DNA reads TGTGCCAGCAGCTTGGGAAGGGGAGGCACCTACGAGCAGTACTTC. Protein: CASSLGRGGTYEQYF. The chain links TRBV5-4 to TRBJ2-7, with D perhaps matching TRBD2 (6 bases). The V end was cut by 0 bases, the J end by 2 bases, with 12 bases between. Per the germline V gene, CDR1 is SGHNT and CDR2 is YYREEE (reference sequence). There are 15 residues in the CDR3.